A single sample gave rise to the 17 T cell receptor beta chains below, sequenced in a study of Graves' ophthalmopathy and Graves' hyperthyroidism. Transcripts of RNA were the source for amplifying TCR beta CDR3 regions. First-round RT-PCR with HTBI primers preceded a second-round multiplex PCR. TCRdb redid the calling of the multiplex PCR reads with MiXCR, one entry per CDR3 protein. The profile shows more than 300,000 distinct CDR3 sequences, about a sixth of them singletons. Sequencing was carried out using peripheral blood. These receptors came from an adult woman with stable Graves' hyperthyroidism.

This clonotype was seen many times. The J gene is TRBJ2-5, the V gene TRBV6-1; TRBD1 agrees at 8 bases. There are 13 residues in the CDR3. Trimming removed 5 bases from V and 5 bases from J; junction bases left unmatched: 4. Germline V gene lookup returns CDR1 MNHNS and CDR2 SASEGT. This chain's CDR3 is CASSRQGLETQYF. The DNA of the CDR3 is TGTGCCAGCAGTAGACAGGGGTTGGAGACCCAGTACTTC.

A few counts support this clonotype. V and J are TRBV5-1 and TRBJ1-1, with TRBD1 as a possible D gene (5 bases). V lost 0 bases, J lost 5 bases, and 20 bases lay in between. Germline V gene lookup returns CDR1 SGHRS and CDR2 YFSETQ. The CDR3 is 17 amino acids. The DNA of the CDR3 is TGCGCCAGCAGCTTGGCCTCGTCCGGCGCGGGGGGAACTGAAGCTTTCTTT. This translates into CASSLASSGAGGTEAFF. The variable domain in full, with the rest retrieved from reference TRBV5-1 and TRBJ1-1, is KAGVTQTPRYLIKTRGQQVTLSCSPISGHRSVSWYQQTPGQGLQFLFEYFSETQRNKGNFPGRFSGRQFSNSRSEMNVSTLELGDSALYLCASSLASSGAGGTEAFFGQGTRLTVV.

V gene TRBV18 combines with J gene TRBJ1-1; D is uncertain. Germline values: CDR1 KGHSH, CDR2 LQKENI. The CDR3 length is 14 residues. V was shortened by 2 bases and J by 6 bases, with 13 bases between the two germline ends. CDR3: CASSPSVRGSEAFF. The CDR3 DNA follows: TGTGCCAGCTCACCATCTGTACGGGGTTCTGAAGCTTTCTTT. Based on the CDR3 plus reference TRBV18 and TRBJ1-1, the full variable domain is NAGVMQNPRHLVRRRGQEARLRCSPMKGHSHVYWYRQLPEEGLKFMVYLQKENIIDESGMPKERFSAEFPKEGPSILRIQQVVRGDSAAYFCASSPSVRGSEAFFGQGTRLTVV.

The rearrangement joins TRBV6-2 or TRBV6-3 to TRBJ2-6; D is possibly TRBD1 or TRBD2 (5 bases each). Germline V lookup: CDR1 MNHEY, CDR2 SVGEGT. CDR3 length equals 19 residues. V was clipped by 0 bases and J by 0 bases, with 15 bases between them. The CDR3 protein is CASSYSTGRVSSGANVLTF. CDR3 nucleotide sequence: TGTGCCAGCAGTTACTCAACGGGACGGGTGAGCTCTGGGGCCAACGTCCTGACTTTC.

This clonotype has ten or more counts. The chain links TRBV25-1 to TRBJ2-5, with 14 bases aligning to TRBD2. Germline V CDR1 and CDR2: MGHDK, SYGVNS. The J segment lost 2 bases and the V segment lost 5 bases, leaving 25 bases of the junction unmatched. CDR3 length: 23 residues. CDR3 in amino acids: CASSILYERYGLAGGPGQETQYF. The CDR3 nucleotides read TGTGCCAGCAGTATCCTCTACGAACGCTATGGACTAGCGGGAGGCCCGGGGCAAGAGACCCAGTACTTC.

A few counts support this clonotype. The V and J genes are TRBV6-2 or TRBV6-3 and TRBJ2-2; 7 bases map to TRBD2. This CDR3 has 17 residues. V shed 6 bases and J 6 bases; nucleotides not matched to a gene: 16. Germline V lookup: CDR1 MNHEY, CDR2 SVGEGT. As DNA, the CDR3 is TGTGCCAGCAGCCCCCTTTTCGGGGGAGGGCCTCCCGGGGAGCTGTTTTTT. It translates to CASSPLFGGGPPGELFF.

Regarding this clonotype: This may arise from a read error, as a much more abundant clone is one base away. The rearrangement links TRBV5-5 to TRBJ2-5, with 7 bases lining up with TRBD1. Trimming removed 7 bases from V and 7 bases from J; junction bases left unmatched: 10. This CDR3 is built from 13 residues. From germline, CDR1 is SGHKS and CDR2 YYEKEE (reference sequence). DNA for the CDR3: TGTGCCAGCTCGGGTGGACAGGAAGGGACCCAGTACTTC. Amino acid sequence: CASSGGQEGTQYF.

In its sample, this clonotype was seen many times. The V call is TRBV6-2 or TRBV6-3, the J call TRBJ2-7, with 7 bases aligning to TRBD2. There are 14 residues in the CDR3. The J segment lost 2 bases and the V segment lost 10 bases, leaving 11 bases of the junction unmatched. CDR1 is MNHEY and CDR2 is SVGEGT in the germline V gene. The CDR3 DNA reads as TGTGCCACAGAAAAAGCGGCGGGAGCCTACGAGCAGTACTTC. This encodes CATEKAAGAYEQYF.

This clonotype came up many times. V usage is TRBV29-1 and J usage is TRBJ1-2, with a weak D call TRBD1 (5 bases). The CDR3 contains 14 residues. V shed 4 bases and J shed 3 bases, with 15 bases lying between them. Germline V gene sequence: CDR1 SQVTM, CDR2 ANQGSEA. CDR3 bases: TGCAGCGTTGCATTGGGAGGGGCGGACTATGGCTACACCTTC. Amino acid sequence: CSVALGGADYGYTF.

This clonotype showed up many times. The chain links TRBV7-8 to TRBJ2-7; TRBD2 aligns across 7 bases. V shed 1 base and J 3 bases; nucleotides not matched to a gene: 6. Germline CDR1 SGHVS, CDR2 FQNEAQ. This CDR3 has 15 residues. CDR3 nucleotide sequence: TGTGCCAGCAGCTTAGGCTTGCGGGAGAACTACGAGCAGTACTTC. Protein product: CASSLGLRENYEQYF.

There are many counts of this clonotype. The chain links TRBV4-2 to TRBJ2-5, with 13 bases fitting TRBD2. This CDR3 comprises 18 residues. Germline V gene data show CDR1 as LGHNA and CDR2 as YNFKEQ. V dropped 4 bases and J dropped 5; count of bases not matched to a gene: 13. As DNA, the CDR3 is TGTGCCAGCAGCCGAAAAGGACTAGCGGGAGTTTCTGGGGAGACCCAGTACTTC. This sequence encodes CASSRKGLAGVSGETQYF.

This clonotype was recorded many times. One junction end disagrees with the germline gene, perhaps due to a read error. The chain combines TRBV12-3 or TRBV12-4 with TRBJ2-4; the D gene could be TRBD1 or TRBD2 (5 bases each). The CDR3 is 11 amino acids. The CDR3 sequence is CASSRGRRKFF. The CDR3 coding sequence is TGTGCCAGCAGCCGGGGACGGCGGAAGTTCTTC.

This clonotype came up many times. The rearrangement joins TRBV4-1 to TRBJ2-7; 9 bases fit TRBD2. J gave up 3 bases and V 1 base, and 4 bases lay outside the gene matches. This CDR3 has 15 residues. Germline V lookup: CDR1 MGHRA, CDR2 YSYEKL. Here the CDR3 DNA reads TGCGCCAGCAGCCAAGTGTCAGCGGGAGGCTACGAGCAGTACTTC. Amino acid sequence: CASSQVSAGGYEQYF.

This clonotype was seen a handful of times. The chain employs TRBV7-8 and TRBJ2-3; 12 nucleotides match TRBD2. The CDR3 loop spans 16 amino acids. The V and J ends lost 2 bases and 4 bases, in that order; junction bases with no gene match: 4. CDR1 is SGHVS, CDR2 FQNEAQ, per germline. The CDR3 protein is CASSLPLAGGADTQYF. CDR3 DNA: TGTGCCAGCAGCTTACCGCTAGCGGGAGGGGCAGATACGCAGTATTTT.

This clonotype has ten or more counts. The chain employs TRBV7-6 and TRBJ2-7; 9 nucleotides align to TRBD1. Losses at the gene ends were 5 bases for V and 0 bases for J; bases not matched to a gene: 5. CDR3 length: 15 residues. Germline V gene sequence: CDR1 SGHVS, CDR2 FNYEAQ. This CDR3 reads CASSRGTGSSYEQYF. In DNA, the CDR3 is TGTGCCAGCAGCAGGGGGACAGGGAGCTCCTACGAGCAGTACTTC.

The chain is built from TRBV5-1 and TRBJ1-1; TRBD1 is a possible D gene (5 bases). Germline CDR1 and CDR2: SGHRS and YFSETQ. This CDR3 contains 15 residues. The V end lost 0 bases, the J end lost 6 bases, and 15 bases lay between the germline ends. This CDR3 reads CASSLASEGWAEAFF. CDR3 in DNA: TGCGCCAGCAGCTTGGCCTCGGAGGGGTGGGCTGAAGCTTTCTTT.

This clonotype was seen ten or more times. The chain has TRBV5-1 and TRBJ2-7; 11 bases agree with TRBD2. This CDR3 comprises 16 residues. Per germline, CDR1 SGHRS and CDR2 YFSETQ. V dropped 4 bases and J dropped 4; count of bases not matched to a gene: 10. In DNA, the CDR3 is TGCGCCAGCAGCCCAGGCCTAGCGGGAGGTTCTTACGAGCAGTACTTC. Protein sequence: CASSPGLAGGSYEQYF.